This T cell receptor beta chain was observed in a study of regulatory T cells in long-lasting Graves disease. Whole-study results and caveats: Study was limited to peripheral blood, excluding thyroid tissue. New patients shared fewer public clonotypes (over 900) than persistent patients did (around 3,000). Patients with persistent disease showed a bias toward TRBV28, TRBJ1-2 and TRBJ2-5.

Time point: persistent/refractory GD, antithyroid drugs over 5 years with positive TRAb. Extracted RNA from PBMCs served as the source of the TCR library. The collection involved drawing around 10 milliliters of peripheral blood into EDTA tubes. Points on this clonotype: As yet, its antigen is unknown.

Germline values: CDR1 SGHRS, CDR2 YFSETQ. The ends were cut back, 5 bases at V and 2 bases at J, with 4 bases in the middle. The CDR3 spans 12 residues. Libraries of TCR beta came from iRepertoire HTBI primers plus Arm-PCR of CDR3 regions. Each CDR3 protein is one row after TCRdb ran MiXCR on the multiplex PCR reads. The sample lists 450,000 or so distinct CDR3 sequences, around 20% occurring once. The V call is TRBV5-1, the J call TRBJ2-2; unclear D gene. Source: peripheral blood mononuclear cells (PBMCs), taken when the disease was refractory, from a patient treated with antithyroid drugs. The TCR sequence derives from a female donor with Graves disease. CDR3 DNA sequence: TGCGCCAGCAGTATAAACACCGGGGAGCTGTTTTTT. This encodes CASSINTGELFF. The variable domain in full, completed from reference TRBV5-1 and TRBJ2-2, reads KAGVTQTPRYLIKTRGQQVTLSCSPISGHRSVSWYQQTPGQGLQFLFEYFSETQRNKGNFPGRFSGRQFSNSRSEMNVSTLELGDSALYLCASSINTGELFFGEGSRLTVL.